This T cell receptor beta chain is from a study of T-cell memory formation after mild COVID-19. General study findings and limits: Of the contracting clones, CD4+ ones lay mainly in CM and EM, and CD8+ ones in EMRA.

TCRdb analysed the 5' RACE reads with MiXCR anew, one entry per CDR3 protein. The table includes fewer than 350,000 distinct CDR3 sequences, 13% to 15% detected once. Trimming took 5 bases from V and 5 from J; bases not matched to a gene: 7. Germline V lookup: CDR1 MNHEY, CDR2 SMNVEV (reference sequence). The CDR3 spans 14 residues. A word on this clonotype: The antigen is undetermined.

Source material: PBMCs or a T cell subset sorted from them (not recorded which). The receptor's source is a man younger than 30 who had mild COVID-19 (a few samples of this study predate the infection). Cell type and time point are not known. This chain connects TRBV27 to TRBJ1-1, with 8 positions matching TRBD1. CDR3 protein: CASSERQGITEAFF. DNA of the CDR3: TGTGCCAGCAGTGAGAGACAGGGGATAACTGAAGCTTTCTTT.